This T cell receptor (beta chain) was found in a study of blood T cell repertoires in COVID-19. Study details: Acute-phase and convalescent COVID-19 samples originated in the United States, Italy and Spain. PBMCs, B-cell-depleted T cells, or T cells provided the cDNA or gDNA that made up the material.

Original data processing: Estimation of nucleated cell counts relied on the amplification of reference gene primers. Using immunoSEQ multiplex PCR, the repertoire was profiled, and TCRdb retains in-frame clones only, with some absent. The D gene and trimming were derived from the DNA, and the V and J assignments and clone size from that table. The table has 48,000 or so clones, 85% to 90% seen once. This CDR3 is built from 15 residues. V lost 4 bases, J lost 3 bases, and 6 bases stayed unmatched. The germline V gene has CDR1 SQVTM and CDR2 ANQGSEA. Sequencing was performed on peripheral blood. The chain combines TRBV29-1 with TRBJ2-1; 10 nucleotides line up with TRBD2. The TCR sequence derives from a woman aged 55-70 years with acute or convalescent COVID-19. This chain's CDR3 is CSVVSSGSGYNEQFF. The CDR3 coding sequence is TGCAGCGTTGTGTCTAGCGGGAGTGGCTACAATGAGCAGTTCTTC.